Listed here are 23 T cell receptor beta chains from one sample, sequenced in a study of control samples from healthy donors and cancer patients. Profiling relied on immunoSEQ multiplex PCR, and the TCRdb table lists in-frame clones only, not all of them. The sample includes some 100,000 clones, 80% to 90% of them seen just once. What was sequenced was blood. The receptors were sampled from a man aged 25-40 years in good health.

The V gene is TRBV6-1, the J gene TRBJ2-5; 9 bases map to TRBD1. Germline V gene data show CDR1 as MNHNS and CDR2 as SASEGT. The CDR3 contains 16 residues. V was clipped by 2 bases and J by 2 bases; unmatched bases: 6. The CDR3 region is CASSEWGTGRQETQYF. Written as DNA, the CDR3 is TGTGCCAGCAGTGAATGGGGGACAGGGCGTCAAGAGACCCAGTACTTC.

The V and J genes are TRBV6-5 and TRBJ2-3; tentative D call: TRBD1 (6 bases). CDR1 MNHEY and CDR2 SVGAGI come from the germline V gene. This CDR3 has 15 residues. Trimming shortened V by 7 bases and J by 2 bases, and 16 bases separated the two germline ends. In nucleotides, the CDR3 is TGTGCCAGCATCACCGGGACATATACCACAGATACGCAGTATTTT. Translated: CASITGTYTTDTQYF.

The chain combines TRBV5-4 with TRBJ1-1; TRBD1 might be the D (5 bases). V was cut by 3 bases and J by 1 base, with 10 bases left in between. CDR3 length equals 14 residues. Germline-derived CDR1 and CDR2 are SGHNT and YYREEE (reference sequence). DNA of the CDR3: TGTGCCAGCAGCTCCTATGACAGGAACACTGAAGCTTTCTTT. Protein product: CASSSYDRNTEAFF.

V is TRBV28 and J is TRBJ2-7, with 9 bases fitting TRBD2. The germline V gene has CDR1 MDHEN and CDR2 SYDVKM. The V and J ends lost 3 bases and 3 bases, in that order; junction bases with no gene match: 3. The CDR3 has 14 residues. The CDR3 DNA reads as TGTGCCAGCAGTTTGCTAGCGGGGTTCTACGAGCAGTACTTC. Translation gives CASSLLAGFYEQYF.

The V and J genes are TRBV3-1 (or the pseudogene TRBV3-2) and TRBJ2-1; D not certain. V lost 1 base and J lost 1, with 17 bases in between. Looked up from germline, CDR1 is LGHDT and CDR2 is YNNKEL (reference sequence). The CDR3 consists of 18 residues. The chain's CDR3 is CASSQGLTGPMSYNEQFF. The CDR3 DNA is TGTGCCAGCAGCCAAGGTTTGACCGGGCCCATGTCCTACAATGAGCAGTTCTTC.

This sequence joins TRBV2 and TRBJ1-1, with 9 bases matching TRBD1. The junction had 9 bases not matched to a gene; V was cut back by 7 bases and J by 3 bases. Germline V gene sequence: CDR1 SNHLY, CDR2 FYNNEI. The CDR3 consists of 15 residues. The CDR3 sequence: CASKKEGQGDTEAFF. The CDR3 DNA is TGTGCCAGCAAGAAAGAGGGACAGGGAGACACTGAAGCTTTCTTT.

This clone was counted only a few times. This rearrangement joins TRBV18 to TRBJ1-1; TRBD1 is a possible D gene (6 bases). Germline V gene sequence: CDR1 KGHSH, CDR2 LQKENI. The CDR3 has 16 amino acids. V lost 1 base to trimming and J lost 5 bases, with 17 bases between them. The CDR3 region is CASSPRAGARRTEAFF. CDR3 DNA sequence: TGTGCCAGCTCACCACGTGCAGGGGCAAGGCGGACTGAAGCTTTCTTT.

The chain uses TRBV27 and TRBJ2-1; D is unclear. Germline V gene sequence: CDR1 MNHEY, CDR2 SMNVEV (reference sequence). The CDR3 runs to 12 residues. V was cut by 5 bases and J by 5 bases, with 7 bases left in between. Here the CDR3 reads CASSDANNEQFF. CDR3 nucleotide sequence: TGTGCCAGCAGTGACGCGAACAATGAGCAGTTCTTC.

The CDR3 DNA sequence: TGTGCCAGCACCAAAGGGGCGGCCTCTAATGAAAAACTGTTTTTT. Its translation: CASTKGAASNEKLFF. V usage is TRBV4-2 and J usage is TRBJ1-4, with TRBD1 as a possible D gene (5 bases). This CDR3 has 15 amino acids. CDR1 is LGHNA, CDR2 YNFKEQ, per germline. V lost 7 bases to trimming and J lost 3 bases, with 15 bases between them.

The CDR3 is CASSDLGQTNTEAFF. The CDR3 DNA is TGTGCCAGCAGTGACCTGGGACAGACGAACACTGAAGCTTTCTTT. The gene calls are TRBV2 and TRBJ1-1, with TRBD1 identical over 7 bases. CDR1 and CDR2 (germline): SNHLY, FYNNEI. This CDR3 has 15 residues. Germline trimming cut 3 bases from V and 1 base from J; bases unmatched to any gene: 5.

The chain joins TRBV2 to TRBJ2-2; 7 nucleotides align to TRBD1. The germline gives CDR1 SNHLY, CDR2 FYNNEI. CDR3 length: 15 amino acids. The V and J ends lost 5 bases and 2 bases, in that order; junction bases with no gene match: 5. The CDR3 spells CASSPTGSNTGELFF. Written as DNA, the CDR3 is TGTGCCAGCAGTCCGACAGGGAGCAACACCGGGGAGCTGTTTTTT.

Written as DNA, the CDR3 is TGTGCCAGCAGCTTAGATATAGGGACAGGGGTTTACGAGCAGTACTTC. Its translation is CASSLDIGTGVYEQYF. The chain carries TRBV11-2 and TRBJ2-7, with 10 bases that match TRBD1. V lost 0 bases and J lost 4; bases outside the gene matches: 6. The CDR3 covers 16 residues. CDR1 SGHAT and CDR2 FQNNGV come from the germline V gene.

The V call is TRBV11-3, the J call TRBJ2-7; D is undetermined. The V gene lost 1 base and the J gene lost 2 bases, with 12 bases spanning the gap. CDR3 length: 15 amino acids. Germline CDR1 and CDR2: SGHNT and YENEEA. CDR3 sequence: CASSLAPAAPYEQYF. The DNA for the CDR3 is TGTGCCAGCAGCTTAGCGCCGGCCGCACCCTACGAGCAGTACTTC.

The J gene is TRBJ2-2, the V gene TRBV19; TRBD2 is a possible D gene (6 bases). Germline V gene sequence: CDR1 LNHDA, CDR2 SQIVND (reference sequence). Trimming stripped 8 bases from V and 5 bases from J, with 9 bases between. This CDR3 comprises 12 residues. This CDR3 reads CASGRGTGELFF. In nucleotides, the CDR3 is TGTGCCAGTGGGCGGGGAACCGGGGAGCTGTTTTTT.

The V and J genes are TRBV7-2 and TRBJ2-3, with 7 nucleotides matching TRBD2. Germline trimming cut 3 bases from V and 0 bases from J; bases unmatched to any gene: 3. The V gene's germline CDR1 is SGHTA and CDR2 FQGNSA. There are 15 residues in the CDR3. The CDR3 DNA sequence: TGTGCCAGCAGCTTGGGGGACTACAGCACAGATACGCAGTATTTT. Protein: CASSLGDYSTDTQYF.

This chain links TRBV9 with TRBJ2-3; D gene unclear. Per germline, CDR1 SGDLS and CDR2 YYNGEE. This CDR3 has 15 residues. The V end was cut by 2 bases, the J end by 0 bases, with 10 bases between. CDR3: CASSVTGPSTDTQYF. The CDR3 DNA reads TGTGCCAGCAGCGTTACGGGCCCCAGCACAGATACGCAGTATTTT.

A single count supports this clone. The chain links TRBV2 to TRBJ2-3, with 7 positions matching TRBD1. V dropped 6 bases and J dropped 5; count of bases not matched to a gene: 8. The CDR3 covers 14 residues. CDR1 SNHLY and CDR2 FYNNEI come from the germline V gene. The CDR3 region has the DNA TGTGCCAGCAGGGGTAGGGGGCCTCAAGATACGCAGTATTTT. This gives the protein CASRGRGPQDTQYF.

The rearrangement joins TRBV9 to TRBJ1-1; 8 bases align to TRBD1. CDR1 and CDR2 (germline): SGDLS, YYNGEE. This CDR3 comprises 13 residues. Losses at the gene ends were 7 bases for V and 5 bases for J; bases not matched to a gene: 7. This CDR3 reads CASSQGAGTEAFF. The CDR3, as DNA: TGTGCCAGCTCCCAGGGGGCCGGAACTGAAGCTTTCTTT.

This clone was seen only once. This chain joins TRBV24-1 and TRBJ2-1; maybe TRBD1 (5 bases). Per germline, CDR1 KGHDR and CDR2 SFDVKD. The CDR3 runs 13 residues. Trimming pared 4 bases from V and 9 bases from J, leaving 12 bases between. The chain's CDR3 is CATSELTVSEQFF. In DNA form, the CDR3 reads TGTGCCACCAGTGAGTTGACAGTATCTGAGCAGTTCTTC.

The chain uses TRBV2 and TRBJ1-2; possible D gene TRBD1, 6 bases. The CDR3 consists of 14 residues. V lost 8 bases and J 6 bases, leaving 19 bases between the germline ends. Per the germline V gene, CDR1 is SNHLY and CDR2 is FYNNEI. Here the CDR3 DNA reads TGTGCCAGCGCATCAGGGAACAGGGTTAATGGCTACACCTTC. Residues: CASASGNRVNGYTF.

The CDR3 loop is CASSTRQNTGELFF. The CDR3 bases are TGCGCCAGCAGCACGAGACAGAACACCGGGGAGCTGTTTTTT. The chain joins TRBV5-1 to TRBJ2-2, with D hard to call. V gave up 4 bases and J gave up 1 base, with 8 bases separating them. CDR1 SGHRS and CDR2 YFSETQ come from the germline V gene. This CDR3 is 14 amino acids long.

J is TRBJ2-7 and V is TRBV29-1, with 13 bases identical to TRBD2. This CDR3 has 16 residues. Per germline, CDR1 SQVTM and CDR2 ANQGSEA. V shed 4 bases, J shed 4 bases, and the junction held 10 bases outside the gene matches. The CDR3 region has the DNA TGCAGCGTTGGAAGGGGACTAGCGGGAAATAAATACGAGCAGTACTTC. It yields the protein CSVGRGLAGNKYEQYF.

The genes are TRBV19 and TRBJ1-2; D remains ambiguous. Trimming removed 5 bases at V and 2 bases at J, with 12 bases between. CDR1 and CDR2 (germline): LNHDA, SQIVND (reference sequence). The CDR3 has 14 amino acids. CDR3 amino acids: CASSRQNLNYGYTF. The CDR3 DNA is TGTGCCAGTAGTCGTCAGAACTTGAACTATGGCTACACCTTC.